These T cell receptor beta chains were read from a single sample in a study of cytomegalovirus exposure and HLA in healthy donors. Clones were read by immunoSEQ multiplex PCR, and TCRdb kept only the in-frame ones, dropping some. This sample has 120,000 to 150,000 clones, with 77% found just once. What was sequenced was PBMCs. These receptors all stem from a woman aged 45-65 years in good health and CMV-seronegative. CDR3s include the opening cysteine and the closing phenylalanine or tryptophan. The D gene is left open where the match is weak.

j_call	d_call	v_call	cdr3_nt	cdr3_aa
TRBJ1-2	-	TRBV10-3	TGTGCCATCAGTGAGTCGAGGGTGGTGGGCTACACCTTC	CAISESRVVGYTF
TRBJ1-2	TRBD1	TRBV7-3	TGTGCCAGCAGCTTAAGGACAGGGGATGGCTACACCTTC	CASSLRTGDGYTF
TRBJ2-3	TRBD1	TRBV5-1	TGCGCCAGCAGGAGGGGGCGCGAAGATACGCAGTATTTT	CASRRGREDTQYF
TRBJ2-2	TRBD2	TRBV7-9	TGTGCCAGCAGCCCGCCGGGGGGTAACACCGGGGAGCTGTTTTTT	CASSPPGGNTGELFF
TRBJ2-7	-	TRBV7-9	TGTGCCAGCAGCCCCCAAGTCCGGGACATCTACCTTGAGGACTACGAGCAGTACTTC	CASSPQVRDIYLEDYEQYF
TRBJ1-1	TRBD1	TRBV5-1	TGCGCCAGCAGCTCCGGGACAGGGGCCCTGGGCACTGAAGCTTTCTTT	CASSSGTGALGTEAFF
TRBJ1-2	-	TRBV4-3	TGCGCCAGCAGCCAAGGCGGAGGGTCTGATGGCTACACCTTC	CASSQGGGSDGYTF
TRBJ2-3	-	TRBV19	TGTGCCAGTAGTATGACTGAGGATACGCAGTATTTT	CASSMTEDTQYF
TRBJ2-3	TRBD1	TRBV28	TGTGCCAGCAGTTTCCAGGGGGCGCGCCATACGCAGTATTTT	CASSFQGARHTQYF
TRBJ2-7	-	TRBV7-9	TGTGCCAGCAGCTTAGATCGGGGGGCCTCCCACTACGAGCAGTACTTC	CASSLDRGASHYEQYF
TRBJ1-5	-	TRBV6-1	TGTGCCAGCAGCCCCGGGGGGTTGGGCAATCAGCCCCAGCATTTT	CASSPGGLGNQPQHF
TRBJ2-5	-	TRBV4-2	TGTGCCAGCAGCCGCCCAGGGGCATCGGGACAAGAGACCCAGTACTTC	CASSRPGASGQETQYF
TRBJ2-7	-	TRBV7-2	TGTGCCAGCAGACTCGGGGGAAGCTACGAGCAGTACTTC	CASRLGGSYEQYF
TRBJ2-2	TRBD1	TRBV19	TGTGCCAGTAGTGCCCGACAGGGTTCCGGGGAGCTGTTTTTT	CASSARQGSGELFF
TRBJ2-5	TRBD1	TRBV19	TGTGCCAGTAGTACCCCCTTACCGGACAGGGTTGAGACCCAGTACTTC	CASSTPLPDRVETQYF
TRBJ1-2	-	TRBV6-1	TGTGCCAGCAGTGAAGGCCAGGGCTCGGGTGGCTATGGCTACACCTTC	CASSEGQGSGGYGYTF
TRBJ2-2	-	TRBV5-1	TGCGCCAGCAGCTCCCTCGGGACACAGAACACCGGGGAGCTGTTTTTT	CASSSLGTQNTGELFF
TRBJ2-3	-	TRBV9	TGTGCCAGCAGCGTCAAGCGGAGCACAGATACGCAGTATTTT	CASSVKRSTDTQYF